The 17 T cell receptor beta chains below were found in one sample sequenced in a study of blood T cells in healthy people across ages. A sample-barcoded 5' primer and a J-beta primer mix were used in a second PCR of roughly 6 to 11 cycles. TCRdb passed the 5' RACE reads through MiXCR, listing each CDR3 protein once. The sample shows 650,000 to 1,000,000 distinct CDR3 sequences, under 40% of them seen only once. Sequencing input: blood. The receptors stem from a man in his late teens or twenties in good health.

This clonotype was picked up many times. V usage is TRBV29-1 and J usage is TRBJ2-5, with unresolved D. Between the trimmed V and J ends, which lost 3 bases and 2 bases, there was a span of 13 bases. Germline CDR1 and CDR2: SQVTM and ANQGSEA. The CDR3 spans 14 residues. CDR3: CSVDQVREQETQYF. The CDR3 bases are TGCAGCGTTGATCAAGTTAGGGAACAAGAGACCCAGTACTTC.

The chain carries TRBV20-1 and TRBJ1-1, with a weak D call TRBD1 (6 bases). The germline V gene has CDR1 DFQATT and CDR2 SNEGSKA (reference sequence). The CDR3 sequence is 15 residues long. The V end lost 0 bases, the J end lost 7 bases, and 18 bases lay between the germline ends. The CDR3 sequence is CSARDDPRGAREAFF. The CDR3 bases are TGCAGTGCTAGAGATGACCCGAGGGGGGCCCGTGAAGCTTTCTTT.

Of note for this clonotype: Germline and junction disagree at one end, which may indicate a read error. The rearrangement links TRBV10-3 to TRBJ2-5; D possibly matches TRBD1 or TRBD2 (6 bases each). TRBJ2-7 explains the end of the DNA better; the J call may be wrong. The CDR3 extends over 16 amino acids. Germline CDR1 ENHRY, CDR2 SYGVKD. CDR3 protein: CALREGVGGGVYEQYF. CDR3 in DNA: TGTGCCCTCAGGGAAGGTGTAGGGGGAGGAGTATACGAGCAGTACTTC.

The CDR3 bases are TGTGCCACCACAGGGGGCGACCCCTACGAGCAGTACTTC. Protein: CATTGGDPYEQYF. The chain is built from TRBV10-3 and TRBJ2-7; TRBD1 aligns across 9 bases. Germline V lookup: CDR1 ENHRY, CDR2 SYGVKD. The ends lost 10 bases at V and 2 bases at J; junction bases unmatched: 6. This CDR3 contains 13 residues.

This clonotype turned up a few times. V usage is TRBV7-8 and J usage is TRBJ2-5, with 7 bases identical to TRBD2. The J call could be wrong; TRBJ2-7 is a better fit for the DNA end. Germline V gene lookup returns CDR1 SGHVS and CDR2 FQNEAQ. The length of the CDR3 is 15 residues. CDR3 sequence reads: CASSSSLTGGYEQYF. CDR3 in DNA: TGTGCCAGCAGCTCCTCCTTGACCGGGGGGTACGAGCAGTACTTC.

This clonotype occurred a few times. This chain joins TRBV4-3 and TRBJ1-1, with D maybe TRBD1 (6 bases). The germline gives CDR1 LGHNA, CDR2 YSLEER. The V end lost 1 base, the J end lost 5 bases, and 11 bases lay between the germline ends. There are 14 residues in the CDR3. CDR3 loop: CASSQVGGVTEAFF. The CDR3 bases are TGCGCCAGCAGCCAAGTAGGGGGGGTGACTGAAGCTTTCTTT.

The chain joins TRBV27 to TRBJ1-6; D perhaps matches TRBD1 (6 bases). This CDR3 contains 17 residues. Per germline, CDR1 MNHEY and CDR2 SMNVEV (reference sequence). Between the trimmed V and J ends, which lost 7 bases and 3 bases, there was a span of 19 bases. The CDR3 nucleotides read TGTGCCAGCACCACAAGGGGGACTAGTCTCTATAATTCACCCCTCCACTTT. It codes for CASTTRGTSLYNSPLHF.

The table lists this clonotype with a few counts. V is TRBV30 and J is TRBJ1-5; 10 bases are a match to TRBD1. The CDR3 loop spans 16 amino acids. Germline V gives CDR1 GTSNPN, CDR2 SVGIG (reference sequence). V dropped 3 bases and J dropped 0; count of bases not matched to a gene: 5. CDR3 sequence reads: CAWSRGQGYSNQPQHF. The DNA for the CDR3 is TGTGCCTGGAGCCGGGGACAGGGGTATAGCAATCAGCCCCAGCATTTT. Full variable domain (rest looked up from reference TRBV30 and TRBJ1-5): SQTIHQWPATLVQPVGSPLSLECTVEGTSNPNLYWYRQAAGRGLQLLFYSVGIGQISSEVPQNLSASRPQDRQFILSSKKLLLSDSGFYLCAWSRGQGYSNQPQHFGDGTRLSIL.

This clonotype was counted only a few times. An end of the junction does not agree with germline; a read error may underlie this. The rearrangement links TRBV7-9 to TRBJ1-1; D possibly corresponds to TRBD1 (5 bases). The germline gives CDR1 SEHNR, CDR2 FQNEAQ (reference sequence). The CDR3 consists of 14 residues. CDR3: CASSYPTEATEAFF. In DNA form, the CDR3 reads TGTGCAAGCAGCTACCCGACAGAAGCCACTGAAGCTTTCTTT. The whole variable domain, remainder taken from reference TRBV7-9 and TRBJ1-1, is DTGVSQNPRHKITKRGQNVTFRCDPISEHNRLYWYRQTLGQGPEFLTYFQNEAQLEKSRLLSDRFSAERPKGSFSTLEIQRTEQGDSAMYLCASSYPTEATEAFFGQGTRLTVV.

This clonotype has just a few counts. The chain combines TRBV7-3 with TRBJ1-1; D gene ambiguous. CDR1 and CDR2 (germline): SGHTA, FQGTGA. V lost 4 bases to trimming and J lost 0 bases, with 9 bases between them. This CDR3 has 14 residues. CDR3 sequence reads: CASSSGPMNTEAFF. As DNA, the CDR3 is TGTGCCAGCAGCTCCGGCCCTATGAACACTGAAGCTTTCTTT. Full variable domain (outside the CDR3, taken from reference TRBV7-3 and TRBJ1-1): GAGVSQTPSNKVTEKGKYVELRCDPISGHTALYWYRQSLGQGPEFLIYFQGTGAADDSGLPNDRFFAVRPEGSVSTLKIQRTERGDSAVYLCASSSGPMNTEAFFGQGTRLTVV.

A word on this clonotype: A much more abundant neighbour one base away suggests this may be a read error. The chain links TRBV12-3 or TRBV12-4 to TRBJ2-5; D is unclear. The last part of the DNA fits TRBJ2-1 better; the J call may be wrong. The CDR3 is made up of 11 amino acids. For the CDR3, the DNA is TGTGCCAGCAGTCAAAAAGAGACCCAGTTCTTC. It codes for CASSQKETQFF.

The genes are TRBV6-6 and TRBJ2-1, with 8 positions matching TRBD2. The germline gives CDR1 MNHNY, CDR2 SVGAGI (reference sequence). V lost 0 bases and J lost 2; bases outside the gene matches: 6. The CDR3 extends over 17 amino acids. The CDR3 reads CASSYSTAGATYNEQFF. CDR3 DNA sequence: TGTGCCAGCAGTTACTCGACAGCGGGGGCCACCTACAATGAGCAGTTCTTC.

This rearrangement joins TRBV7-8 to TRBJ1-3; weak D call: TRBD1 (5 bases). CDR3 length equals 14 residues. Trimming cost V 5 bases and J 2 bases, with 10 bases left between them. Germline V gives CDR1 SGHVS, CDR2 FQNEAQ. The CDR3 sequence is CASSLRGAGNTIYF. The CDR3 DNA reads as TGTGCCAGCAGCCTACGAGGGGCTGGAAACACCATATATTTT.

The J gene is TRBJ2-3, the V gene TRBV7-2; weak D call: TRBD2 (5 bases). CDR1 is SGHTA, CDR2 FQGNSA, per germline. Trimming left V 6 bases short and J 7 bases short, with 17 bases between. This CDR3 is 14 amino acids long. CDR3: CASREAGDIYTQYF. The CDR3 nucleotides are TGTGCCAGCAGAGAGGCCGGGGATATCTATACGCAGTATTTT.

V gene TRBV7-3 combines with J gene TRBJ2-5, with D tentatively TRBD1 (6 bases). The CDR3 totals 17 residues. Germline V lookup: CDR1 SGHTA, CDR2 FQGTGA. V was pared by 5 bases and J by 11 bases, with 30 bases between. CDR3 sequence reads: CASSPEVTGWAYNEQYF. CDR3 nucleotides: TGTGCCAGCAGCCCGGAAGTTACAGGGTGGGCCTACAATGAGCAGTACTTC.

The sample holds one count of this clonotype. This chain uses TRBV5-4 with TRBJ2-1; tentative D call: TRBD2 (6 bases). Trimming took 4 bases from V and 4 from J, leaving 18 bases between them. Germline assignment: CDR1 SGHNT and CDR2 YYREEE (reference sequence). The CDR3 has 16 amino acids. The CDR3 DNA follows: TGTGCCAGCAGCCAACTAGCCCCAAGGGCTTACAATGAGCAGTTCTTC. As protein: CASSQLAPRAYNEQFF. Complete variable domain (other parts from reference TRBV5-4 and TRBJ2-1): ETGVTQSPTHLIKTRGQQVTLRCSSQSGHNTVSWYQQALGQGPQFIFQYYREEENGRGNFPPRFSGLQFPNYSSELNVNALELDDSALYLCASSQLAPRAYNEQFFGPGTRLTVL.

This clonotype was observed a handful of times. The chain links TRBV20-1 to TRBJ1-4; perhaps TRBD1 as D (5 bases). Germline V gives CDR1 DFQATT, CDR2 SNEGSKA (reference sequence). Trimming stripped 2 bases from V and 3 bases from J, with 13 bases between. The CDR3 length is 15 residues. CDR3 coding DNA: TGCAGTGCTAGAACCGCCGGGACCTCTAATGAAAAACTGTTTTTT. The encoded protein is CSARTAGTSNEKLFF.